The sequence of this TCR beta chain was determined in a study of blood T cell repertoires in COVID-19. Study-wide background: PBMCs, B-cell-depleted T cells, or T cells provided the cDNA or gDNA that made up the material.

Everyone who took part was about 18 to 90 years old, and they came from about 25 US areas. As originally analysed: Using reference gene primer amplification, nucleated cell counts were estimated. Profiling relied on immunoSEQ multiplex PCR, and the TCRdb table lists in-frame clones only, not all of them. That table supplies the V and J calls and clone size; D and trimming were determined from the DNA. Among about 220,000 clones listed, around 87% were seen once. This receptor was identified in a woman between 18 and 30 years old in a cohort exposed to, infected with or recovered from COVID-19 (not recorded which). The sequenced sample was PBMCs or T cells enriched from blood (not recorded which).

The chain's CDR3 is CASTVQGLGEKLFF. For the CDR3, the DNA is TGTGCCAGCACAGTCCAGGGTTTGGGAGAAAAACTGTTTTTT. The chain is built from TRBV2 and TRBJ1-4, with D maybe TRBD1 (5 bases). V lost 7 bases to trimming and J lost 8 bases, with 17 bases between them. Germline V gene data show CDR1 as SNHLY and CDR2 as FYNNEI. The CDR3 spans 14 residues.